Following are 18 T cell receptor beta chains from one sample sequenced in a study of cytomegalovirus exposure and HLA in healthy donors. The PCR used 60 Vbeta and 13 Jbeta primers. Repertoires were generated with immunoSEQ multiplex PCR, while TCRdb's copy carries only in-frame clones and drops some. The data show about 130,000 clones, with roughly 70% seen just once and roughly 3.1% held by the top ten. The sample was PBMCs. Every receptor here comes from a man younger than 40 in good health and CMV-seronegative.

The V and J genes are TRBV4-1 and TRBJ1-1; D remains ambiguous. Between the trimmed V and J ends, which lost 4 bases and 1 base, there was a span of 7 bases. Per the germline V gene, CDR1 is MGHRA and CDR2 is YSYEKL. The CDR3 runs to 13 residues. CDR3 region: CASSLERNTEAFF. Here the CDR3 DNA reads TGCGCCAGCAGCCTAGAGCGGAACACTGAAGCTTTCTTT.

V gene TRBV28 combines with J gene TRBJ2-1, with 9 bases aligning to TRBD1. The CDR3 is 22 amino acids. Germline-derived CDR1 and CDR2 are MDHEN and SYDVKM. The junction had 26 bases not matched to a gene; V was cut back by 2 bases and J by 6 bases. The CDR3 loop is CASSLRTGVVSTRDYQSNEQFF. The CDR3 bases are TGTGCCAGCAGTTTACGGACAGGGGTCGTGTCGACGCGGGACTACCAGTCCAATGAGCAGTTCTTC.

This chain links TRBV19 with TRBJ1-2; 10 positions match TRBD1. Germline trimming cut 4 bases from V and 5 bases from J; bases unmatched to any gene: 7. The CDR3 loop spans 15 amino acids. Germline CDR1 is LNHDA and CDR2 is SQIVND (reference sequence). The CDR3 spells CASSSERQGAYGYTF. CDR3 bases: TGTGCCAGTAGTAGCGAACGACAGGGGGCGTATGGCTACACCTTC. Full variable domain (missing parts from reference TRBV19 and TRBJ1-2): DGGITQSPKYLFRKEGQNVTLSCEQNLNHDAMYWYRQDPGQGLRLIYYSQIVNDFQKGDIAEGYSVSREKKESFPLTVTSAQKNPTAFYLCASSSERQGAYGYTFGSGTRLTVV.

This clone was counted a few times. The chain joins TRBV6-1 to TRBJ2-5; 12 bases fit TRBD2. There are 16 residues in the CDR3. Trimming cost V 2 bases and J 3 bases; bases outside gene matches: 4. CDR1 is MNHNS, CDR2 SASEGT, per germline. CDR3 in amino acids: CASSESLAGGKETQYF. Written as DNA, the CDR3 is TGTGCCAGCAGTGAATCTCTAGCGGGAGGGAAAGAGACCCAGTACTTC.

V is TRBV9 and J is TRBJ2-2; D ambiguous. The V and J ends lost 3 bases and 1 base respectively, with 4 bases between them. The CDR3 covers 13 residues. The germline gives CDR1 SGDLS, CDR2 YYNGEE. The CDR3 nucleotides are TGTGCCAGCAGCGACAGGAACACCGGGGAGCTGTTTTTT. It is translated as CASSDRNTGELFF.

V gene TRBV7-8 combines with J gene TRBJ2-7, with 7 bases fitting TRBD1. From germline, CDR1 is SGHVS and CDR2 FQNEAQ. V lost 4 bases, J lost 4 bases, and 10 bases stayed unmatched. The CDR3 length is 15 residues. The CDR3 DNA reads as TGTGCCAGCAGCTCACCCGTGGGCAGGGGGTACGAGCAGTACTTC. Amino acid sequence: CASSSPVGRGYEQYF.

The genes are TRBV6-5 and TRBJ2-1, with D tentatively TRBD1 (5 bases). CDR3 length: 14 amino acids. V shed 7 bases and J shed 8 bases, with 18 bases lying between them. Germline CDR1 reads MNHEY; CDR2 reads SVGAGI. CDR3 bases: TGTGCCAGCATACAGGATATACCTCTCGATGAGCAGTTCTTC. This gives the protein CASIQDIPLDEQFF.

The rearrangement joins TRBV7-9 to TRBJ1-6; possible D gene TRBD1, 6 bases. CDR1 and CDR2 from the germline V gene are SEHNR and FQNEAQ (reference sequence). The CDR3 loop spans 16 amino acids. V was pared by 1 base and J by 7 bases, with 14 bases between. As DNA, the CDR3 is TGTGCCAGCAGCTTAGGGGTTCAGGGGCCCAATTCACCCCTCCACTTT. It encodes CASSLGVQGPNSPLHF. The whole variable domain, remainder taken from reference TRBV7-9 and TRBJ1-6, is DTGVSQNPRHKITKRGQNVTFRCDPISEHNRLYWYRQTLGQGPEFLTYFQNEAQLEKSRLLSDRFSAERPKGSFSTLEIQRTEQGDSAMYLCASSLGVQGPNSPLHFGNGTRLTVT.

The CDR3 is CASTVAGKETGELFF. CDR3 coding DNA: TGTGCCAGCACCGTGGCAGGGAAGGAGACCGGGGAGCTGTTTTTT. This rearrangement joins TRBV2 to TRBJ2-2; perhaps TRBD1 as D (5 bases). The CDR3 runs 15 residues. The V end was cut by 7 bases, the J end by 5 bases, with 17 bases between. Germline V lookup: CDR1 SNHLY, CDR2 FYNNEI.

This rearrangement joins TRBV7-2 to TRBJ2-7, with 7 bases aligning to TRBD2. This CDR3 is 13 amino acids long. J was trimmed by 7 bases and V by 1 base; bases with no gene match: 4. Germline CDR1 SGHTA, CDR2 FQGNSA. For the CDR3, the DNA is TGTGCCAGCAGCTTAGATAGAGCGGGGGAGCAGTACTTC. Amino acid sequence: CASSLDRAGEQYF.

This CDR3 reads CASSQPLGVSGGDYEQYF. The CDR3, as DNA: TGCGCCAGCAGCCAACCATTGGGGGTCTCGGGGGGAGACTACGAGCAGTACTTC. The rearrangement joins TRBV4-1 to TRBJ2-7, with 7 bases matching TRBD2. The CDR3 is 18 residues long. Losses at the gene ends were 2 bases for V and 3 bases for J; bases not matched to a gene: 16. Germline CDR1 MGHRA, CDR2 YSYEKL.

The CDR3 loop reads CAIKDRGNTEAFF. DNA of the CDR3: TGTGCCATCAAAGACAGGGGAAACACTGAAGCTTTCTTT. The rearrangement links TRBV10-3 to TRBJ1-1; 8 nucleotides line up with TRBD1. CDR3 size: 13 residues. The ends lost 7 bases at V and 2 bases at J; junction bases unmatched: 3. Germline values: CDR1 ENHRY, CDR2 SYGVKD.

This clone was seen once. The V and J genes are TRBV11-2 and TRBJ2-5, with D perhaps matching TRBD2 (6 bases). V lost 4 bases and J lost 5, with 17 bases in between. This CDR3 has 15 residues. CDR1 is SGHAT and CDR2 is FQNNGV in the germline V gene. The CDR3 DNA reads TGTGCCAGCAGCTGGGGGGACCATGGGGGGGAGACCCAGTACTTC. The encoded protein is CASSWGDHGGETQYF.

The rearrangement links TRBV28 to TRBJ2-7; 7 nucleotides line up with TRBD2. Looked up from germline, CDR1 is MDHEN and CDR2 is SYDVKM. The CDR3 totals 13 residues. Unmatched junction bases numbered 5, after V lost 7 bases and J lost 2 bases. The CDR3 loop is CASTSGNTYEQYF. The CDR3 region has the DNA TGTGCCAGCACTAGCGGTAACACCTACGAGCAGTACTTC.

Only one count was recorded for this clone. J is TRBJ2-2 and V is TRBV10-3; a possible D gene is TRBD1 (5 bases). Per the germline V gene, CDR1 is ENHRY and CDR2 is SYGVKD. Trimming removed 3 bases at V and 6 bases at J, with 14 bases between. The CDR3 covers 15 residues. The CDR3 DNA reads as TGTGCCATCAGTGATCAGGGATTTTTGTCCGGGGAGCTGTTTTTT. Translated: CAISDQGFLSGELFF.

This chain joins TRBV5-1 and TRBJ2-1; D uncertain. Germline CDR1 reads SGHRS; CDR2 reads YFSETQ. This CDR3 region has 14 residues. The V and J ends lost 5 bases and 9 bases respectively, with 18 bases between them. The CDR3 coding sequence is TGCGCCAGCAGGGCAATCCACGGCGGTGGTGAGCAGTTCTTC. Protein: CASRAIHGGGEQFF.

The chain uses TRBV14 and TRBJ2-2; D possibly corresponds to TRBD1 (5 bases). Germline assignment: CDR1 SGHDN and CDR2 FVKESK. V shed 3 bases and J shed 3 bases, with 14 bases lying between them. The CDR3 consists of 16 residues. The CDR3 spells CASSHTTEKYTGELFF. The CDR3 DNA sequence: TGTGCCAGCAGCCACACGACAGAGAAGTACACCGGGGAGCTGTTTTTT.

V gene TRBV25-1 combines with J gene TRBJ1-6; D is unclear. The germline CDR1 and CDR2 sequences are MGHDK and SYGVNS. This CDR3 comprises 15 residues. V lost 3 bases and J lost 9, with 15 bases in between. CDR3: CASSEDLTRASPLHF. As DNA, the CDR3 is TGTGCCAGCAGTGAGGACCTCACGCGGGCTTCACCCCTCCACTTT.